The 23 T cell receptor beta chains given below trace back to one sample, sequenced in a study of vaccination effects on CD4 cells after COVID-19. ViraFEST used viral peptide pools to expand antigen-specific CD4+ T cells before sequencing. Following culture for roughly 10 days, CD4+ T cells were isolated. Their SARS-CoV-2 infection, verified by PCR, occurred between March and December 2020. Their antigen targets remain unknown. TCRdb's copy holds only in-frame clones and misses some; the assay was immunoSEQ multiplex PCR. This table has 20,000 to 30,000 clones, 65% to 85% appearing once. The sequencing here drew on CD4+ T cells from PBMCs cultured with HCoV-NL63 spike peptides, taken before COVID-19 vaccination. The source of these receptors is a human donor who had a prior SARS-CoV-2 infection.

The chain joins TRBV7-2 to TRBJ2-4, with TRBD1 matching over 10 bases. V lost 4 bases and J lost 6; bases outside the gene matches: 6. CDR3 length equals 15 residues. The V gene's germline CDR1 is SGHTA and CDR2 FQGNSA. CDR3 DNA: TGTGCCAGCAGCTCCCAGGACAGGGGGGGAAACATTCAGTACTTC. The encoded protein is CASSSQDRGGNIQYF.

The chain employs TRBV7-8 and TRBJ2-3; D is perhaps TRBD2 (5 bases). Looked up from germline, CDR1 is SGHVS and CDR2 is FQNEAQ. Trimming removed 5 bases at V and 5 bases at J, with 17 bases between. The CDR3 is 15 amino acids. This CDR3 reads CASSPSWGRGDTQYF. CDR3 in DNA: TGTGCCAGCAGCCCCTCTTGGGGTCGGGGAGATACGCAGTATTTT.

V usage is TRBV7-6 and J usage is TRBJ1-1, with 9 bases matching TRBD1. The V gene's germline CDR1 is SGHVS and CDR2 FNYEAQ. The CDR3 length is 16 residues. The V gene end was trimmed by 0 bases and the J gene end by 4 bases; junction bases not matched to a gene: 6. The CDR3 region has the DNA TGTGCCAGCAGCTTAGCTACAGGGGGCCTGGGCACTGAAGCTTTCTTT. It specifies CASSLATGGLGTEAFF.

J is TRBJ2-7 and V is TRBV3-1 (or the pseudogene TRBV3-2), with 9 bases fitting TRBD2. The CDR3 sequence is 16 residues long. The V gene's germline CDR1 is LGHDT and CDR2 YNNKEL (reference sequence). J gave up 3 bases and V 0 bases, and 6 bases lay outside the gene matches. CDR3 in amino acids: CASSQEWVAGVYEQYF. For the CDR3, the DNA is TGTGCCAGCAGCCAAGAATGGGTAGCGGGAGTCTACGAGCAGTACTTC.

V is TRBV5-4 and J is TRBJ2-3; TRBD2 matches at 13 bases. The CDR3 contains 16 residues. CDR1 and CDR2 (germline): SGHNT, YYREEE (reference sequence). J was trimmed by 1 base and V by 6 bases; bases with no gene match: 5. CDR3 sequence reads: CASTSGLAGGTDTQYF. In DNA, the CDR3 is TGTGCCAGCACCTCCGGACTAGCGGGAGGCACAGATACGCAGTATTTT.

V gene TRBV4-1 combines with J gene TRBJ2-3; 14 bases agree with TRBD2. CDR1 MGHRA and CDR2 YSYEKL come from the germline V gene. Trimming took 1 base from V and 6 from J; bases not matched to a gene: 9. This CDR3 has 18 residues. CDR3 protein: CASSQGRLAGGLGDTQYF. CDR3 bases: TGCGCCAGCAGCCAAGGGAGACTAGCGGGGGGGCTCGGGGATACGCAGTATTTT.

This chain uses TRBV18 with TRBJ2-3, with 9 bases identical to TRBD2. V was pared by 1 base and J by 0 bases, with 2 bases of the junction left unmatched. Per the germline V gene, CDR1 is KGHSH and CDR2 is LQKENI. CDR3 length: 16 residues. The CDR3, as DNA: TGTGCCAGCTCACCACAACTAGCGGGTAGCACAGATACGCAGTATTTT. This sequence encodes CASSPQLAGSTDTQYF. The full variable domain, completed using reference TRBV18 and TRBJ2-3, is NAGVMQNPRHLVRRRGQEARLRCSPMKGHSHVYWYRQLPEEGLKFMVYLQKENIIDESGMPKERFSAEFPKEGPSILRIQQVVRGDSAAYFCASSPQLAGSTDTQYFGPGTRLTVL.

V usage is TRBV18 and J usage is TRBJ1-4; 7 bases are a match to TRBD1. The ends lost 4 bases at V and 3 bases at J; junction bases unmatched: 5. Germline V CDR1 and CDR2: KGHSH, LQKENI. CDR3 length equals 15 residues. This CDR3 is CASSLGQAANEKLFF. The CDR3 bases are TGTGCCAGCTCACTCGGACAGGCCGCTAATGAAAAACTGTTTTTT.

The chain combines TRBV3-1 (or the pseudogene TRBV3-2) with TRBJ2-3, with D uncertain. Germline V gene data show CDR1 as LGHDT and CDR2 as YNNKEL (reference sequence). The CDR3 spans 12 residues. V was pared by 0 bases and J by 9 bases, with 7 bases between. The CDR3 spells CASSQDIRTQYF. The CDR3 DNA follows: TGTGCCAGCAGCCAAGATATCCGGACGCAGTATTTT.

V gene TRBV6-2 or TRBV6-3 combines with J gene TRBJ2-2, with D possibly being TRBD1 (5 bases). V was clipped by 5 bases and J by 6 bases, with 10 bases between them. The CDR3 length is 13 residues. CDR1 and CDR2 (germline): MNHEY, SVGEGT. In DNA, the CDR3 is TGTGCCAGCAGTCAGGGTACCGCCGGGGAGCTGTTTTTT. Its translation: CASSQGTAGELFF.

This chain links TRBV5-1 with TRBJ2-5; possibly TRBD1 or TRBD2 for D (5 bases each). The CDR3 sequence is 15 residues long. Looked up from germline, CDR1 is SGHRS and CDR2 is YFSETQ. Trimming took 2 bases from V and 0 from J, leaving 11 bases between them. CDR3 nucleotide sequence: TGCGCCAGCAGCTTTTCCGGGACCCACCAAGAGACCCAGTACTTC. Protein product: CASSFSGTHQETQYF.

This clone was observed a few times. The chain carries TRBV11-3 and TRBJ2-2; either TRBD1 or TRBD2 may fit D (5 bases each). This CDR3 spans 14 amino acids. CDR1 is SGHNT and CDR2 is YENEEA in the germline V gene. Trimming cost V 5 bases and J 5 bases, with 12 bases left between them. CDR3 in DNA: TGTGCCAGCAGCCCGGGGACGAGAACCGGGGAGCTGTTTTTT. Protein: CASSPGTRTGELFF.

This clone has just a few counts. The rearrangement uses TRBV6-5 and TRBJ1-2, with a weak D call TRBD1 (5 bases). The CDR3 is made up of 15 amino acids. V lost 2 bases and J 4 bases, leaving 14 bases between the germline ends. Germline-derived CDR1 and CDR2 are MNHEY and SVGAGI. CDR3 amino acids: CASSYGLGLAYGYTF. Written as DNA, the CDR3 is TGTGCCAGCAGTTACGGGCTGGGGCTGGCCTATGGCTACACCTTC.

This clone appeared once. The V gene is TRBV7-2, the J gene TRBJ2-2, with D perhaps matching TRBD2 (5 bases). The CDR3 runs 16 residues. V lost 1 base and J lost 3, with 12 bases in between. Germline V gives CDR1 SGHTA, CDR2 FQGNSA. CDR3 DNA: TGTGCCAGCAGCTTAGGCTCGCGGGTGCACACCGGGGAGCTGTTTTTT. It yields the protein CASSLGSRVHTGELFF.

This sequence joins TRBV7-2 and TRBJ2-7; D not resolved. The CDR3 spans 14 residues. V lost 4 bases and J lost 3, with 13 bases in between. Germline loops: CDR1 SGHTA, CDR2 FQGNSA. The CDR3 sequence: CASSSTIWGYEQYF. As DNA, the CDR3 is TGTGCCAGCAGCTCCACCATCTGGGGCTACGAGCAGTACTTC.

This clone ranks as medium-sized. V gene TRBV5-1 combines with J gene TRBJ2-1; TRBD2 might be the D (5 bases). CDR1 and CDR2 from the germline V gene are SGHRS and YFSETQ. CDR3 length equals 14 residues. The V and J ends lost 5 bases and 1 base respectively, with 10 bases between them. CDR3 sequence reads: CASRPGNSYNEQFF. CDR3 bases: TGCGCCAGCAGACCCGGGAATTCCTACAATGAGCAGTTCTTC.

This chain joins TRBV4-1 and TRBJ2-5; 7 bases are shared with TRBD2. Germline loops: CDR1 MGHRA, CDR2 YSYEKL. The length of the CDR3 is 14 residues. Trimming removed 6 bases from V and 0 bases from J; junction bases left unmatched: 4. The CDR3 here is CASSYLADQETQYF. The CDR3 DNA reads TGCGCCAGCAGTTACCTAGCGGACCAAGAGACCCAGTACTTC.

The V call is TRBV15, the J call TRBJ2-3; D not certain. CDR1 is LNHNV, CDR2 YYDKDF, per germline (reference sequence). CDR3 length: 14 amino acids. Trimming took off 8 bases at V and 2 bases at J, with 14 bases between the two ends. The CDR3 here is CATRESFYTDTQYF. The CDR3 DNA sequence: TGTGCCACCCGCGAGTCATTTTACACAGATACGCAGTATTTT. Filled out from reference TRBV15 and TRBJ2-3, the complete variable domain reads DAMVIQNPRYQVTQFGKPVTLSCSQTLNHNVMYWYQQKSSQAPKLLFHYYDKDFNNEADTPDNFQSRRPNTSFCFLDIRSPGLGDTAMYLCATRESFYTDTQYFGPGTRLTVL.

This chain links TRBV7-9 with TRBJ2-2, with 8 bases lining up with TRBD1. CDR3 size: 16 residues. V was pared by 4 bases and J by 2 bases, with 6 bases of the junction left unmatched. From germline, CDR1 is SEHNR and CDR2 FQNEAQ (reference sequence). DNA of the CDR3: TGTGCCAGCAGCTCCCGCCAGGGGGCTAACACCGGGGAGCTGTTTTTT. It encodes CASSSRQGANTGELFF. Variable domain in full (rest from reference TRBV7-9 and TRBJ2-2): DTGVSQNPRHKITKRGQNVTFRCDPISEHNRLYWYRQTLGQGPEFLTYFQNEAQLEKSRLLSDRFSAERPKGSFSTLEIQRTEQGDSAMYLCASSSRQGANTGELFFGEGSRLTVL.

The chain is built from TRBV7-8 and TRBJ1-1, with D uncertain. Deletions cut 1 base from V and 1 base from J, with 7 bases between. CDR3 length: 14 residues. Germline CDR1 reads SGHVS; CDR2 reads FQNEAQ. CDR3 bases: TGTGCCAGCAGCTTAGTGTATGGGAACACTGAAGCTTTCTTT. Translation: CASSLVYGNTEAFF.

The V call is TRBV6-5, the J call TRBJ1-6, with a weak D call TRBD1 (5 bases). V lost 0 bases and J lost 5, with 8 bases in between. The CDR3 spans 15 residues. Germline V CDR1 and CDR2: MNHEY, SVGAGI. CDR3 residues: CASSYSGQDNSPLHF. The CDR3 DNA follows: TGTGCCAGCAGTTACTCGGGGCAGGATAATTCACCCCTCCACTTT.

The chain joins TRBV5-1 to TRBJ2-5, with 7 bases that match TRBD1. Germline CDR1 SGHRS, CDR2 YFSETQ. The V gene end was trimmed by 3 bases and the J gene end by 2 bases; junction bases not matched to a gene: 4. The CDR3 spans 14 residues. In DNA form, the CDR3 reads TGCGCCAGCAGCTCACCGGGACAGCAAGAGACCCAGTACTTC. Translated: CASSSPGQQETQYF.

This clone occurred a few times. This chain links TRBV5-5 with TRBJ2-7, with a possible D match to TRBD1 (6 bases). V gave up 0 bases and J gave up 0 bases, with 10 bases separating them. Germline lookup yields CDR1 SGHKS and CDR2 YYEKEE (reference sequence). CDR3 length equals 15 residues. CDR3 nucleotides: TGTGCCAGCAGCTTGGGGACAGTCCCCTCCTACGAGCAGTACTTC. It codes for CASSLGTVPSYEQYF.